This T cell receptor beta chain is from a study of blood T cell repertoires in COVID-19. Across the whole study: Researchers got acute and convalescent COVID-19 samples from the United States, Italy and Spain.

Generated by immunoSEQ multiplex PCR, the TCRdb table keeps only in-frame clones and is missing some. The sample lists approximately 170,000 clones, around 78% occurring once. Germline lookup yields CDR1 MRHNA and CDR2 SNTAGT. The CDR3 covers 13 residues. The V segment lost 6 bases and the J segment 9 bases; nucleotides outside the gene matches: 6. Cohorts were assigned according to the clinical history that participants reported. Donors in Cohort 3 counted as recovered after two negative PCRs, clearance, or symptom resolution. The rearrangement joins TRBV6-4 to TRBJ2-2; 8 bases agree with TRBD1. The sample was PBMCs or T cells enriched from blood (not recorded which). The receptor's source is a woman between 50 and 59 years old who had recovered from COVID-19. The DNA for the CDR3 is TGTGCCAGCAGCTCACAGGGGGTGTGGGAGCTGTTTTTT. It translates to CASSSQGVWELFF.